Shown below are 17 T cell receptor beta chains from a single sample sequenced in a study of CD8 T cells in Susac syndrome. Random hexamers were used to reverse transcribe roughly 0.5 to 1 ug of RNA. One entry per CDR3 protein results from TCRdb running MiXCR on the immunoSEQ multiplex PCR reads. Here the sample spans around 140,000 distinct CDR3 sequences, around 93% being singletons. Material for sequencing was CD4+ T cells from PBMCs. These receptors were taken from a human donor with Susac syndrome.

The chain carries TRBV30 and TRBJ2-7; D is perhaps TRBD1 (5 bases). The germline V gene encodes CDR1 GTSNPN and CDR2 SVGIG (reference sequence). This CDR3 spans 15 amino acids. V lost 3 bases and J 7 bases, leaving 22 bases between the germline ends. CDR3: CAWRQHLAPPGEQYF. Here the CDR3 DNA reads TGTGCCTGGAGACAACACTTAGCCCCACCAGGGGAGCAGTACTTC.

The V call is TRBV30, the J call TRBJ1-2; 7 bases are shared with TRBD1. This CDR3 spans 13 amino acids. V shed 4 bases, J shed 2 bases, and the junction held 4 bases outside the gene matches. CDR1 and CDR2 from the germline V gene are GTSNPN and SVGIG (reference sequence). The CDR3 is CAWNRGPNYGYTF. DNA for the CDR3: TGTGCCTGGAATAGGGGGCCGAACTATGGCTACACCTTC.

The V call is TRBV14, the J call TRBJ2-3; D remains ambiguous. The CDR3 is 14 residues long. Deletions cut 1 base from V and 2 bases from J, with 7 bases between. Germline V gene data show CDR1 as SGHDN and CDR2 as FVKESK. CDR3 sequence: CASSQVQPTDTQYF. CDR3 in DNA: TGTGCCAGCAGCCAAGTCCAGCCCACAGATACGCAGTATTTT.

The chain recombines TRBV30 with TRBJ2-1; D possibly corresponds to TRBD1 (7 bases). Germline V CDR1 and CDR2: GTSNPN, SVGIG (reference sequence). V was cut by 4 bases and J by 15 bases, with 16 bases left in between. The CDR3 sequence is 11 residues long. CDR3: CAWTSGGFRFF. The CDR3 DNA follows: TGTGCCTGGACTTCAGGGGGGTTCCGGTTCTTC.

The rearrangement joins TRBV29-1 to TRBJ2-7; 7 nucleotides match TRBD1. CDR3 length: 13 residues. J gave up 0 bases and V 6 bases, and 5 bases lay outside the gene matches. The germline gives CDR1 SQVTM, CDR2 ANQGSEA. The CDR3 loop reads CSVLDRASYEQYF. The CDR3 coding sequence is TGCAGCGTCCTCGACAGGGCCTCCTACGAGCAGTACTTC.

The chain couples TRBV20-1 to TRBJ2-1; D is tentatively TRBD1 or TRBD2 (5 bases each). V was trimmed by 5 bases and J by 9 bases, leaving 23 bases between them. The CDR3 has 15 residues. Germline V gene lookup returns CDR1 DFQATT and CDR2 SNEGSKA (reference sequence). CDR3 DNA sequence: TGCAGTGCTTACATAGAATCAAGGGACGCCGGTGAGCAGTTCTTC. Amino acids: CSAYIESRDAGEQFF.

The rearrangement joins TRBV30 to TRBJ1-2; TRBD1 agrees at 7 bases. Looked up from germline, CDR1 is GTSNPN and CDR2 is SVGIG (reference sequence). This CDR3 is 13 amino acids long. V was clipped by 0 bases and J by 5 bases; unmatched bases: 3. The DNA for the CDR3 is TGTGCCTGGAGTGTCACAGGGGATTATGGCTACACCTTC. This codes for CAWSVTGDYGYTF.

The chain carries TRBV5-4 and TRBJ2-2; D is perhaps TRBD1 (6 bases). Germline CDR1 SGHNT, CDR2 YYREEE (reference sequence). The CDR3 runs 13 residues. Trimming shortened V by 4 bases and J by 12 bases, and 16 bases separated the two germline ends. Here the CDR3 reads CASSPLSQGKLFF. For the CDR3, the DNA is TGTGCCAGCAGCCCCCTTTCCCAGGGGAAGCTGTTTTTT. Combining the CDR3 with reference TRBV5-4 and TRBJ2-2 gives the whole variable domain ETGVTQSPTHLIKTRGQQVTLRCSSQSGHNTVSWYQQALGQGPQFIFQYYREEENGRGNFPPRFSGLQFPNYSSELNVNALELDDSALYLCASSPLSQGKLFFGEGSRLTVL.

CDR3 amino acids: CAWGISNIQYF. CDR3 DNA sequence: TGTGCCTGGGGCATCTCCAACATTCAGTACTTC. The rearrangement uses TRBV30 and TRBJ2-4; no reliable D call. With 5 bases removed from V and 7 bases from J, the gap between germline ends came to 9 bases. The germline V gene encodes CDR1 GTSNPN and CDR2 SVGIG (reference sequence). This CDR3 spans 11 amino acids.

The chain is built from TRBV19 and TRBJ1-2, with TRBD1 matching 9 bases. This CDR3 contains 14 residues. V trimming: 6 bases; J trimming: 8 bases; junction bases outside the gene matches: 10. Germline V gene lookup returns CDR1 LNHDA and CDR2 SQIVND (reference sequence). This CDR3 reads CASSIGDRALGYTF. CDR3 coding DNA: TGTGCCAGTAGCATCGGGGACAGGGCTCTCGGCTACACCTTC.

This chain links TRBV28 with TRBJ2-7; tentatively, D is TRBD1 (7 bases). The germline V and J ends were trimmed by 5 bases and 4 bases, with 18 bases remaining between them. This CDR3 comprises 15 residues. Germline assignment: CDR1 MDHEN and CDR2 SYDVKM. This CDR3 reads CASSGIAGGLYEQYF. The CDR3, as DNA: TGTGCCAGCAGTGGCATAGCAGGGGGGTTGTACGAGCAGTACTTC.

CDR3 nucleotides: TGTGCCTGGAGTGTGACCAGGCTAGCCAAAAACATTCAGTACTTC. Amino acids: CAWSVTRLAKNIQYF. The V call is TRBV30, the J call TRBJ2-4; D gene unclear. V was shortened by 0 bases and J by 0 bases, with 9 bases between the two germline ends. From germline, CDR1 is GTSNPN and CDR2 SVGIG (reference sequence). The CDR3 has 15 residues.

The genes are TRBV20-1 and TRBJ2-3; D is ambiguous. The CDR3 contains 16 residues. CDR1 DFQATT and CDR2 SNEGSKA come from the germline V gene (reference sequence). The germline V and J ends were trimmed by 3 bases and 0 bases, with 16 bases remaining between them. CDR3 residues: CSASPRLDTSTDTQYF. For the CDR3, the DNA is TGCAGTGCTAGTCCTCGTTTAGACACTAGCACAGATACGCAGTATTTT.

The CDR3 DNA follows: TGTGCCAGCAGCGATCCAGGGGACCTTTACAATGAGCAGTTCTTC. Its translation: CASSDPGDLYNEQFF. V is TRBV9 and J is TRBJ2-1; possible D gene TRBD1, 6 bases. This CDR3 spans 15 amino acids. V was pared by 3 bases and J by 4 bases, with 14 bases between. Germline CDR1 is SGDLS and CDR2 is YYNGEE.

The CDR3 DNA is TGTGCCAGCTCACCCGAGGACAGGGGGGATAATTCACCCCTCCACTTT. Translation: CASSPEDRGDNSPLHF. The chain links TRBV18 to TRBJ1-6; the match to TRBD1 covers 10 bases. With 3 bases clipped from V and 5 bases from J, the junction kept 4 bases outside the gene matches. The CDR3 contains 16 residues. Germline CDR1 is KGHSH and CDR2 is LQKENI.

The chain uses TRBV5-4 and TRBJ2-3; D might be TRBD1 or TRBD2, each matching 5 bases. This CDR3 is 14 amino acids long. Germline CDR1 and CDR2: SGHNT and YYREEE (reference sequence). V was pared by 2 bases and J by 4 bases, with 11 bases between. CDR3: CASSLLGRSDTQYF. The CDR3, as DNA: TGTGCCAGCAGCTTACTGGGACGTTCAGATACGCAGTATTTT.

J is TRBJ1-2 and V is TRBV20-1, with 9 bases matching TRBD1. Trimming took 5 bases from V and 6 from J; bases not matched to a gene: 10. Germline V gene sequence: CDR1 DFQATT, CDR2 SNEGSKA (reference sequence). CDR3 size: 14 residues. CDR3 in DNA: TGCAGTGCTTCACAGGGGGCGAATTTTGATGGCTACACCTTC. Protein: CSASQGANFDGYTF.